Sequencing of this T cell receptor beta chain was carried out in a study of siplizumab effects on memory and regulatory T cells (dated by TCRdb to about 2019). The study in broad terms: The study looked at the effect of siplizumab, an anti-CD2 antibody, on alloreactive T-cell subsets in allogeneic mixed lymphocyte reactions made from human PBMCs.

Results the study describes overall, beyond this receptor: In reactions with siplizumab, an average of about 62% of mappable alloreactive CD4+ clones were Treg-derived, compared with 26.9% in control reactions. Greater diversity appeared to be present in unstimulated naive T cells than in memory T cells, and a substantial contribution to the alloresponse seemed to be made by naive cells. Whether proliferating Tregs from siplizumab cultures actually had suppressive function was not functionally confirmed. Roughly 75-95% of proliferating CD4+ or CD8+ clones could not be assigned a naive or memory phenotype. The cumulative frequency of alloreactive sequences that could be traced back to unstimulated CD4+ memory T cells was significantly reduced by siplizumab. Because sequences below about 10^-5 frequency were poorly captured, only a minor fraction of alloreactive clones could be mapped to unstimulated subsets.

Library preparation employed the immunoSEQ multiplex PCR assay. Approximately 100,000 TCR templates per sample were assayed on the deep sequencing platform. Genomic DNA extracted from sorted T cells was the material used for TCRbeta CDR3 sequencing. The original pipeline was this. The R programming language was used for clonal analysis of TCRbeta CDR3 data. Alloreactive CD4+ and CD8+ clones were defined by comparing unstimulated samples with post-reaction CFSE-low samples. Regulatory or non-regulatory origin of alloreactive CD4+ clones was assigned by matching sequences to the sorted unstimulated Treg and non-Treg repertoires. The immuneACCESS repertoire file appears here via TCRdb, limited to in-frame rearrangements. These files lack a portion of the clones; in checked studies, under half of the deficit traces to unresolved V genes, and the cause of the others is not known. That table supplies the V and J calls and clone size; D and trimming were determined from the DNA. This sample lists about 120,000 clones; approximately 94% were detected once. Of the sample, about 1.8% falls within the top ten clones.

Trimming costs V 2 bases and J 1 base, and their ends lie 8 bases apart. From cysteine to phenylalanine, the CDR3 is 14 amino acids long. Only the CDR3 portion is preserved as DNA: 42 bases, with reading frame beginning at the first base. CDR1 and CDR2, per the germline V gene, are MGHRA and YSYEKL. Sorted unstimulated T cells, along with proliferating T cells recovered from mixed lymphocyte reactions, underwent TCRbeta CDR3 sequencing. Fresh whole blood from over eight HLA-typed healthy donors served as the source for isolating PBMCs. To map where alloreactive clones came from, unstimulated CD4+ non-regulatory T cells were FACS-sorted. Notes on this clone: This receptor's antigen is unknown. No much larger clone is present one base from it, and per-base qualities are unavailable.

The sequence joins TRBV4-1 to TRBJ2-5; 6 matching bases give a weak D call of TRBD1. The TCR sequence derives from a human donor in good health. Sequencing was carried out using non-Treg CD4+ T cells sorted from blood. The sample's cell subset or site label, in plain terms: FACS-sorted unstimulated CD4+ non-regulatory T cells. Here the CDR3 is given as CASSQTGLQETQYF. The sequenced DNA is TGCGCCAGCAGCCAAACAGGGCTCCAAGAGACCCAGTACTTC.